This T cell receptor beta chain was retrieved from a study of control samples from healthy donors and cancer patients. V gave up 8 bases and J gave up 6 bases, with 23 bases separating them. Germline loops: CDR1 LNHDA, CDR2 SQIVND (reference sequence). The CDR3 has 16 residues. Profiled with immunoSEQ multiplex PCR; TCRdb holds only in-frame clones, not every one. This sample has 100,000 to 150,000 clones, with about 88% found just once. The TCR originated in a man younger than 35 in good health. Sequencing used blood. The V call is TRBV19, the J call TRBJ1-5, with D tentatively TRBD1 (5 bases). CDR3 bases: TGTGCCAGTCGACCCCCCGGGGGAAGTATCAGTCAGCCCCAGCATTTT. Translating gives CASRPPGGSISQPQHF.